This T cell receptor beta chain was profiled in a study of regulatory T cells in long-lasting Graves disease. This clonotype occurred many times. This sample's time point: newly diagnosed GD, antithyroid drugs for less than 3 months. Construction of the TCR library relied on RNA isolated from PBMCs. Investigators prepared the TCR beta libraries by applying iRepertoire HTBI primers and Arm-PCR of CDR3 regions. TCRdb redid the calling of the multiplex PCR reads with MiXCR, one entry per CDR3 protein. Seen here are around 250,000 distinct CDR3 sequences, about 18% observed once, and the top ten hold about 14%. CDR1 and CDR2 from the germline V gene are DFQATT and SNEGSKA (reference sequence). V gave up 0 bases and J gave up 0 bases; unmatched junction bases: 3. The CDR3 length is 17 residues. Separately, the same data were catalogued under a study of T cells in Graves' hyperthyroidism and ophthalmopathy.

This chain joins TRBV20-1 and TRBJ2-1; 12 bases are shared with TRBD2. The input for sequencing was peripheral blood mononuclear cells (PBMCs), taken at new diagnosis, from a patient treated with antithyroid drugs. The TCR sequence derives from a woman aged 30 to 39 with Graves disease. CDR3 bases: TGCAGTGCTAGAGATCCTAGCGGGGGGGTCTCCTACAATGAGCAGTTCTTC. Its translation is CSARDPSGGVSYNEQFF.